This T cell receptor (beta chain) came from a study of cytomegalovirus exposure and HLA in healthy donors. Study as a whole: The early release's HLA-typed donors yielded approximately 82 million unique TCRs.

About this clone itself: What it binds is not known.

The CDR3 totals 13 residues. Germline CDR1 SGHRS, CDR2 YFSETQ. In the PCR, 60 Vbeta and 13 Jbeta primers were used. Measured with immunoSEQ multiplex PCR; TCRdb has only the in-frame clones, and not every one. In the table there are about 160,000 clones, around four fifths of which are singletons. Study findings and constraints: Researchers catalogued over 150 TCR beta chains as cytomegalovirus-associated. In a later analysis, at a false discovery rate of 0.05, 15,000 to 20,000 TCR beta sequences matched HLA alleles. A later analysis linked a missense DCLRE1C variant to TCR beta V- and J-gene trimming.

The chain recombines TRBV5-1 with TRBJ2-5; D uncertain. The end of the DNA fits TRBJ2-7 better, so the J call may be wrong. This TCR came from a woman aged 50 to 60 in good health and CMV-seronegative. Material: PBMCs. This CDR3 reads CASSLGHNYEQYF. CDR3 DNA sequence: TGCGCCAGCAGCTTGGGTCACAACTACGAGCAGTACTTC.